These 29 T cell receptor beta chains originate from one sample sequenced in a study of T cell responses to AZD1222 COVID-19 vaccine. Sequencing used immunoSEQ multiplex PCR; TCRdb keeps in-frame clones, though not all of them. The sample yields fewer than 150,000 clones, roughly 91% seen once. This specimen consisted of peripheral blood, obtained on day 0 of AZD1222 vaccination. Every receptor here comes from an adult in good health.

The rearrangement links TRBV5-1 to TRBJ1-4; 8 positions agree with TRBD1. V lost 4 bases to trimming and J lost 7 bases; unmatched junction nucleotides: 9. Germline CDR1 SGHRS, CDR2 YFSETQ. The CDR3 runs to 15 residues. The CDR3, as DNA: TGCGCCAGCAGCCTGACAGGGGCGGCATTTGAAAAACTGTTTTTT. Residues: CASSLTGAAFEKLFF. Full variable domain (missing parts from reference TRBV5-1 and TRBJ1-4): KAGVTQTPRYLIKTRGQQVTLSCSPISGHRSVSWYQQTPGQGLQFLFEYFSETQRNKGNFPGRFSGRQFSNSRSEMNVSTLELGDSALYLCASSLTGAAFEKLFFGSGTQLSVL.

The CDR3: CASSLPASEKLFF. The CDR3 DNA sequence: TGTGCCAGCTCACTACCGGCAAGTGAAAAACTGTTTTTT. The V and J genes are TRBV18 and TRBJ1-4; D uncertain. V dropped 4 bases and J dropped 7 bases, with 10 bases sitting between them. The CDR3 spans 13 residues. Per the germline V gene, CDR1 is KGHSH and CDR2 is LQKENI.

Many counts were recorded for this clone. The chain joins TRBV13 to TRBJ1-6, with TRBD1 as a possible D gene (5 bases). V was shortened by 0 bases and J by 4 bases, with 13 bases between the two germline ends. The germline CDR1 and CDR2 sequences are PRHDT and FYEKMQ (reference sequence). This CDR3 has 17 residues. This chain's CDR3 is CASSLGPGTAYNSPLHF. The DNA of the CDR3 is TGTGCCAGCAGCTTAGGCCCGGGGACGGCGTATAATTCACCCCTCCACTTT.

The table lists this clone with a count of one. This chain connects TRBV30 to TRBJ1-1; the D gene is possibly TRBD1 (6 bases). Germline lookup yields CDR1 GTSNPN and CDR2 SVGIG (reference sequence). V was clipped by 1 base and J by 0 bases, with 6 bases between them. CDR3 size: 13 residues. The CDR3 spells CAWSGTVNTEAFF. CDR3 coding DNA: TGTGCCTGGAGTGGGACAGTGAACACTGAAGCTTTCTTT.

The V and J genes are TRBV3-1 (or the pseudogene TRBV3-2) and TRBJ1-5; D is unclear. The CDR3 totals 15 residues. Germline CDR1 LGHDT, CDR2 YNNKEL (reference sequence). Trimming stripped 4 bases from V and 7 bases from J, with 17 bases between. This chain's CDR3 is CASSPLLRTEQPQHF. The CDR3, as DNA: TGTGCCAGCAGCCCCCTCCTAAGGACGGAACAGCCCCAGCATTTT.

The CDR3 reads CASSPNTGGRETQYF. The DNA of the CDR3 is TGTGCCAGCAGTCCAAACACAGGGGGCAGGGAGACCCAGTACTTC. This chain connects TRBV28 to TRBJ2-5; 9 nucleotides align to TRBD1. From germline, CDR1 is MDHEN and CDR2 SYDVKM. V lost 5 bases to trimming and J lost 5 bases; unmatched junction nucleotides: 9. CDR3 length: 15 residues.

The chain is built from TRBV5-6 and TRBJ1-2; D unresolved. The CDR3 is 15 residues long. The V end was cut by 1 base, the J end by 4 bases, with 14 bases between. Germline V lookup: CDR1 SGHDT, CDR2 YYEEEE. CDR3 loop: CASSLLSTGSYGYTF. The CDR3, as DNA: TGTGCCAGCAGCTTGTTGTCAACTGGGAGCTATGGCTACACCTTC.

J is TRBJ2-4 and V is TRBV4-1; weak D call: TRBD2 (6 bases). This CDR3 region has 14 residues. V lost 1 base to trimming and J lost 9 bases, with 13 bases between them. Per the germline V gene, CDR1 is MGHRA and CDR2 is YSYEKL. CDR3 bases: TGCGCCAGCAGCCAAGCTATGACTAGTGGCATTCAGTACTTC. Its translation: CASSQAMTSGIQYF.

This clone was seen only a few times. The chain links TRBV6-4 to TRBJ2-2; 15 nucleotides match TRBD2. Losses at the gene ends were 4 bases for V and 7 bases for J; bases not matched to a gene: 4. Germline V gene sequence: CDR1 MRHNA, CDR2 SNTAGT. CDR3 size: 16 residues. The CDR3 is CASSAGLAGGVGELFF. CDR3 nucleotide sequence: TGTGCCAGCAGTGCTGGACTAGCGGGAGGGGTCGGGGAGCTGTTTTTT.

This sequence joins TRBV5-6 and TRBJ1-6; 8 nucleotides match TRBD1. V was pared by 0 bases and J by 10 bases, with 12 bases of the junction left unmatched. CDR3 size: 17 residues. Germline V gene sequence: CDR1 SGHDT, CDR2 YYEEEE. The CDR3 DNA follows: TGTGCCAGCAGCTTGGACCCAGGGGGCACAATAAGATCACCCCTCCACTTT. Its protein is CASSLDPGGTIRSPLHF.

The genes are TRBV11-2 and TRBJ1-1; no clear D. CDR3 length equals 13 residues. Germline V gene lookup returns CDR1 SGHAT and CDR2 FQNNGV. Trimming cost V 5 bases and J 5 bases, with 12 bases left between them. CDR3 sequence (DNA): TGTGCCAGCAGCGCACTGCGAACAACTGAAGCTTTCTTT. This codes for CASSALRTTEAFF.

V and J are TRBV7-9 and TRBJ2-3, with TRBD2 matching 13 bases. V was clipped by 2 bases and J by 9 bases; unmatched bases: 14. The CDR3 spans 18 residues. Germline lookup yields CDR1 SEHNR and CDR2 FQNEAQ (reference sequence). CDR3 protein: CASSLPPTSGRAGGTQYF. For the CDR3, the DNA is TGTGCCAGCAGCTTACCTCCTACTAGCGGGAGGGCCGGCGGGACGCAGTATTTT.

V and J are TRBV6-2 or TRBV6-3 and TRBJ2-3, with 11 bases matching TRBD2. Germline values: CDR1 MNHEY, CDR2 SVGEGT. This CDR3 has 18 amino acids. The J segment lost 1 base and the V segment lost 4 bases, leaving 10 bases of the junction unmatched. The CDR3 bases are TGTGCCAGCAGTTCCCCAACTAGCGGGAGATGGGGCACAGATACGCAGTATTTT. Protein: CASSSPTSGRWGTDTQYF.

Here the CDR3 DNA reads TGTGCCAGCTCCGAGCGCGCTGGAAACACCATATATTTT. Translating it yields CASSERAGNTIYF. This rearrangement joins TRBV27 to TRBJ1-3; no clear D. Between the trimmed V and J ends, which lost 8 bases and 2 bases, there was a span of 10 bases. The CDR3 sequence is 13 residues long. The germline gives CDR1 MNHEY, CDR2 SMNVEV (reference sequence).

Note on this clone: At one boundary the junction diverges from the germline segment, which might be a read error. This rearrangement joins TRBV6-6 to TRBJ1-5; D gene uncertain. Looked up from germline, CDR1 is MNHNY and CDR2 is SVGAGI (reference sequence). The CDR3 runs to 16 residues. The CDR3 reads CASSDSYGISNQPQHF. In DNA, the CDR3 is TGTGCCAGCAGTGACTCCTACGGGATTAGCAATCAGCCCCAGCATTTT.

V usage is TRBV21-1 and J usage is TRBJ1-1. TRBV21-1 is recorded as a pseudogene. The CDR3 has 14 amino acids. The CDR3 reads CASSKGKGPTEAFF. As DNA, the CDR3 is TGTGCCAGCAGCAAAGGTAAAGGGCCCACTGAAGCTTTCTTT.

The V and J genes are TRBV6-1 and TRBJ2-1, with D unresolved. CDR3 length: 12 residues. Deletions cut 2 bases from V and 3 bases from J, with 2 bases between. Germline lookup yields CDR1 MNHNS and CDR2 SASEGT. CDR3 region: CASSENYNEQFF. Here the CDR3 DNA reads TGTGCCAGCAGTGAAAACTACAATGAGCAGTTCTTC.

The genes are TRBV18 and TRBJ2-5; 9 positions agree with TRBD2. The CDR3 is made up of 16 amino acids. The germline V gene encodes CDR1 KGHSH and CDR2 LQKENI. Trimming took 2 bases from V and 5 from J; bases not matched to a gene: 9. CDR3 loop: CASSPGSGGSGETQYF. CDR3 sequence (DNA): TGTGCCAGCTCACCAGGTAGCGGGGGCTCCGGGGAGACCCAGTACTTC.

The rearrangement uses TRBV6-5 and TRBJ1-5, with D uncertain. Germline CDR1 reads MNHEY; CDR2 reads SVGAGI. V lost 7 bases and J lost 6, with 13 bases in between. The CDR3 consists of 13 residues. CDR3 DNA: TGTGCCAGCACGTCGTTCCCACCTCAGCCCCAGCATTTT. Translation: CASTSFPPQPQHF.

The chain links TRBV15 to TRBJ2-5, with 7 bases matching TRBD2. Germline loops: CDR1 LNHNV, CDR2 YYDKDF (reference sequence). This CDR3 comprises 18 residues. With V trimmed by 0 bases and J by 4 bases, 14 bases remained unmatched. The CDR3 nucleotides read TGTGCCACCAGCAGAGAGGTGGCGGCTAGCGGATGGCTAGAGACCCAGTACTTC. Its protein product is CATSREVAASGWLETQYF.

This clone was seen just once. V is TRBV4-2 and J is TRBJ1-6, with D unresolved. The CDR3 has 15 amino acids. V gave up 4 bases and J gave up 5 bases, with 12 bases separating them. Germline V gene sequence: CDR1 LGHNA, CDR2 YNFKEQ. The CDR3 is CASSLRGVDNSPLHF. In DNA form, the CDR3 reads TGTGCCAGCAGCCTCCGCGGGGTGGATAATTCACCCCTCCACTTT.

In this sample, this clone turned up a few times. The chain uses TRBV5-1 and TRBJ1-3; no clear D gene. The V end lost 0 bases, the J end lost 0 bases, and 13 bases lay between the germline ends. CDR1 SGHRS and CDR2 YFSETQ come from the germline V gene. The CDR3 runs 17 residues. The CDR3: CASSLDQRSSSGNTIYF. The CDR3, as DNA: TGCGCCAGCAGCTTGGATCAAAGGTCCTCCTCTGGAAACACCATATATTTT.

The chain is built from TRBV24-1 and TRBJ2-1; D possibly corresponds to TRBD2 (6 bases). V dropped 3 bases and J dropped 7 bases, with 18 bases sitting between them. Germline assignment: CDR1 KGHDR and CDR2 SFDVKD. The CDR3 covers 16 residues. CDR3 in DNA: TGTGCCACCAGTGATCCTGCCGAGGGAGGTGGGAATGAGCAGTTCTTC. Translation gives CATSDPAEGGGNEQFF.

The V and J genes are TRBV30 and TRBJ2-3; D not resolved. CDR1 is GTSNPN, CDR2 SVGIG, per germline (reference sequence). V was trimmed by 5 bases and J by 7 bases, leaving 7 bases between them. The CDR3 spans 10 residues. The CDR3 is CAWGTHTQYF. As DNA, the CDR3 is TGTGCCTGGGGAACTCATACGCAGTATTTT. The full variable domain, completed using reference TRBV30 and TRBJ2-3, is SQTIHQWPATLVQPVGSPLSLECTVEGTSNPNLYWYRQAAGRGLQLLFYSVGIGQISSEVPQNLSASRPQDRQFILSSKKLLLSDSGFYLCAWGTHTQYFGPGTRLTVL.

The chain uses TRBV6-5 and TRBJ1-1; the D is unclear. The germline V gene encodes CDR1 MNHEY and CDR2 SVGAGI. V lost 6 bases to trimming and J lost 1 base, with 12 bases between them. This CDR3 has 14 residues. This CDR3 is CASSRGSPNTEAFF. The CDR3 region has the DNA TGTGCCAGCAGCCGCGGGTCGCCGAACACTGAAGCTTTCTTT.

Only one count was recorded for this clone. J is TRBJ2-1 and V is TRBV11-1; unclear D gene. The CDR3 extends over 18 amino acids. The germline V gene has CDR1 SGHAT and CDR2 FQDESV (reference sequence). Deletions cut 0 bases from V and 0 bases from J, with 15 bases between. CDR3: CASSLAVRPRSSYNEQFF. The CDR3 nucleotides read TGTGCCAGCAGCTTAGCGGTCCGACCGCGGAGCTCCTACAATGAGCAGTTCTTC.

The chain employs TRBV11-1 and TRBJ2-2; 13 positions agree with TRBD2. The J segment lost 5 bases and the V segment lost 5 bases, leaving 2 bases of the junction unmatched. The CDR3 has 15 amino acids. Germline assignment: CDR1 SGHAT and CDR2 FQDESV (reference sequence). The CDR3 DNA follows: TGTGCCAGCAGCCGGACTAGCGGGAGAACCGGGGAGCTGTTTTTT. Translation gives CASSRTSGRTGELFF.

The gene calls are TRBV6-1 and TRBJ1-3; D possibly corresponds to TRBD1 (6 bases). Trimming left V 3 bases short and J 0 bases short, with 12 bases between. Germline V CDR1 and CDR2: MNHNS, SASEGT. This CDR3 is built from 16 residues. As DNA, the CDR3 is TGTGCCAGCAGTGAGGGGGGACACTTCTCTGGAAACACCATATATTTT. This gives the protein CASSEGGHFSGNTIYF.

This clone was seen a handful of times. V and J are TRBV28 and TRBJ1-5; the match to TRBD1 covers 10 bases. The junction had 7 bases not matched to a gene; V was cut back by 8 bases and J by 3 bases. Germline loops: CDR1 MDHEN, CDR2 SYDVKM. The CDR3 spans 15 residues. In DNA form, the CDR3 reads TGTGCCAGCGTAGGGACAGGGGATTTCAATCAGCCCCAGCATTTT. Translated: CASVGTGDFNQPQHF. The whole variable domain, remainder taken from reference TRBV28 and TRBJ1-5, is DVKVTQSSRYLVKRTGEKVFLECVQDMDHENMFWYRQDPGLGLRLIYFSYDVKMKEKGDIPEGYSVSREKKERFSLILESASTNQTSMYLCASVGTGDFNQPQHFGDGTRLSIL.